These 30 T cell receptor beta chains originate from one sample sequenced in a study of CD8+CD57+ T cells in acquired aplastic anemia. TCR beta VDJ and CDR3 were profiled, and genomic DNA was the template. Each CDR3 protein is one row after TCRdb ran MiXCR on the reads. Of 65,000 or so distinct CDR3 sequences in the sample, less than 65% were seen once. Sequencing was carried out using sorted CD4+, CD8+, or CD8+CD57+ T cells (not recorded which) from PBMCs. The source is a human donor in good health, serving as a control.

V is TRBV29-1 and J is TRBJ2-7; the D is unclear. Trimming shortened V by 2 bases and J by 7 bases, and 15 bases separated the two germline ends. Looked up from germline, CDR1 is SQVTM and CDR2 is ANQGSEA. The CDR3 runs to 13 residues. CDR3 bases: TGCAGCGTTGAATCGTCGTGGACGGCTGAGCAGTACTTC. Its translation: CSVESSWTAEQYF.

This clonotype rates as medium-sized (0.01 to 0.1%). This chain connects TRBV19 to TRBJ2-7; possible D gene TRBD1, 6 bases. CDR1 LNHDA and CDR2 SQIVND come from the germline V gene (reference sequence). The CDR3 consists of 13 residues. Trimming stripped 3 bases from V and 4 bases from J, with 10 bases between. CDR3 sequence reads: CASSIGQPYEQYF. The CDR3, as DNA: TGTGCCAGTAGTATTGGACAGCCATACGAGCAGTACTTC.

The CDR3 coding sequence is TGTGCCAGTAGGGTTCTAGCGGGAGAGTCCTACGAGCAGTACTTC. This encodes CASRVLAGESYEQYF. The rearrangement links TRBV19 to TRBJ2-7, with TRBD2 identical over 10 bases. The germline V gene has CDR1 LNHDA and CDR2 SQIVND (reference sequence). The CDR3 has 15 amino acids. V lost 6 bases to trimming and J lost 1 base; unmatched junction nucleotides: 6.

This chain joins TRBV7-1 and TRBJ2-1; 7 nucleotides line up with TRBD2. TRBV7-1 is noted as an ORF with a role that remains uncertain. Trimming at V came to 3 bases and at J to 4 bases, leaving 18 bases not matched to a gene. There are 19 residues in the CDR3. DNA for the CDR3: TGTGCCAGCAGCTCCGCCCGGGGCCGAAGGAGCGGGAATTACAATGAGCAGTTCTTC. It codes for CASSSARGRRSGNYNEQFF.

This clonotype is termed medium-sized. The chain carries TRBV2 and TRBJ2-7; 12 nucleotides agree with TRBD2. After removal of 6 bases from V and 4 bases from J, the junction contained 7 bases not matched to a gene. The CDR3 runs 15 residues. Germline V gene sequence: CDR1 SNHLY, CDR2 FYNNEI. CDR3 sequence (DNA): TGTGCCAGCAGGGTCCCTAGCGGGAGGGCATACGAGCAGTACTTC. It yields the protein CASRVPSGRAYEQYF.

This clonotype was seen more than once but under ten times. The junction shows a germline mismatch at one end, possibly a read error. J is TRBJ1-1 and V is TRBV19; perhaps TRBD1 as D (5 bases). Germline lookup yields CDR1 LNHDA and CDR2 SQIVND (reference sequence). The CDR3 length is 14 residues. The CDR3, as DNA: TGCGCCAGTGGCCGGGACTCCGGGGGCACTGAAGCTTTCTTT. It encodes CASGRDSGGTEAFF.

This clonotype was detected only a few times. This CDR3 fails to terminate in the conserved phenylalanine or tryptophan, so it likely reflects a read error. The CDR3 DNA sequence: TGTGCCATCAGTCAAAAAAGACTTAGCTCCTACGAGCAGTACCTC. This codes for CAISQKRLSSYEQYL. The chain couples TRBV10-3 to TRBJ2-7, with D unresolved. V lost 5 bases, J lost 0 bases, and 14 bases lay in between. CDR3 length: 15 amino acids. CDR1 ENHRY and CDR2 SYGVKD come from the germline V gene.

This clonotype showed up just a few times. The chain couples TRBV5-1 to TRBJ2-1, with a possible D match to TRBD2 (5 bases). The V gene's germline CDR1 is SGHRS and CDR2 YFSETQ. V was cut by 1 base and J by 6 bases, with 8 bases left in between. CDR3 length: 13 residues. In nucleotides, the CDR3 is TGCGCCAGCAGCTTGAGGAGCGGCAATGAGCAGTTCTTC. Its protein product is CASSLRSGNEQFF.

This chain links TRBV9 with TRBJ2-5; TRBD2 is a possible D gene (5 bases). Trimming removed 0 bases at V and 1 base at J, with 13 bases between. The length of the CDR3 is 16 residues. Looked up from germline, CDR1 is SGDLS and CDR2 is YYNGEE. CDR3 coding DNA: TGTGCCAGCAGCGTAGGGGAAGGGAGACGCCAAGAGACCCAGTACTTC. This sequence encodes CASSVGEGRRQETQYF.

Many counts were recorded for this clonotype. V and J are TRBV20-1 and TRBJ2-5; 15 bases map to TRBD2. The trim removed 1 base at V and 4 bases at J, leaving 4 bases unmatched. The germline V gene has CDR1 DFQATT and CDR2 SNEGSKA (reference sequence). This CDR3 comprises 16 residues. The CDR3 spells CSARGGLAGGGETQYF. The CDR3, as DNA: TGCAGTGCTAGAGGAGGACTAGCGGGAGGGGGAGAGACCCAGTACTTC.

At least ten counts were recorded for this clonotype. This rearrangement joins TRBV27 to TRBJ1-6; D perhaps matches TRBD1 (6 bases). CDR1 and CDR2 from the germline V gene are MNHEY and SMNVEV (reference sequence). The CDR3 covers 14 residues. V was trimmed by 4 bases and J by 6 bases, leaving 10 bases between them. CDR3 residues: CASSSLDSNSPLHF. The CDR3 coding sequence is TGTGCCAGCAGTTCCTTGGACAGTAATTCACCCCTCCACTTT.

Worth noting for this clonotype: Since a much larger clone is just one base distant, this may be a read error. This rearrangement joins TRBV9 to TRBJ2-3, with 8 bases matching TRBD1. Germline loops: CDR1 SGDLS, CDR2 YYNGEE. The CDR3 has 15 amino acids. The CDR3 nucleotides are TGTGCCAGCACAAAAACAGGGGGTTTCACAGATACGCAGTGTTTT. Protein sequence: CASTKTGGFTDTQCF.

The rearrangement uses TRBV20-1 and TRBJ2-7; TRBD1 matches at 7 bases. Looked up from germline, CDR1 is DFQATT and CDR2 is SNEGSKA (reference sequence). V shed 6 bases and J 3 bases; nucleotides not matched to a gene: 11. CDR3 length equals 14 residues. The CDR3 DNA is TGCAGTGCCAGCAGGGATAGACAGGGCTACGAGCAGTACTTC. The encoded protein is CSASRDRQGYEQYF.

This chain joins TRBV10-3 and TRBJ1-1; D is undetermined. With 6 bases removed from V and 0 bases from J, the gap between germline ends came to 11 bases. The germline V gene encodes CDR1 ENHRY and CDR2 SYGVKD. The CDR3 is made up of 14 amino acids. The CDR3 loop is CAIRDGGMNTEAFF. The CDR3 nucleotides are TGTGCCATCAGGGACGGCGGCATGAACACTGAAGCTTTCTTT.

The chain carries TRBV15 and TRBJ1-1; D perhaps matches TRBD1 (5 bases). CDR3 length: 13 amino acids. The V end was cut by 3 bases, the J end by 5 bases, with 10 bases between. Germline lookup yields CDR1 LNHNV and CDR2 YYDKDF (reference sequence). The CDR3 DNA reads as TGTGCCACCAGCAGTGCGGGGGGGACTGAAGCTTTCTTT. Residues: CATSSAGGTEAFF.

This clonotype has a single count. The rearrangement links TRBV10-3 to TRBJ2-7, with 16 bases identical to TRBD2. V was pared by 6 bases and J by 1 base, with 3 bases of the junction left unmatched. The CDR3 totals 16 residues. CDR1 ENHRY and CDR2 SYGVKD come from the germline V gene. CDR3 nucleotide sequence: TGTGCCATCAGGGGGGGACTAGCGGGAGGGTCCTACGAGCAGTACTTC. Translating it yields CAIRGGLAGGSYEQYF.

This clonotype was counted many times. Just one base apart from a much larger clone, this may be a read error. The rearrangement links TRBV7-9 to TRBJ1-1; maybe TRBD1 (5 bases). The CDR3 loop spans 13 amino acids. Germline CDR1 is SEHNR and CDR2 is FQNEAQ (reference sequence). CDR3 sequence (DNA): TGTGCCAGCAGCTTCTCAGGGAACACTGCAGCTTTCTTT. Its protein is CASSFSGNTAAFF.

This clonotype was picked up a small number of times. This chain connects TRBV2 to TRBJ1-4; D is perhaps TRBD1 (6 bases). Trimming left V 2 bases short and J 5 bases short, with 12 bases between. The CDR3 totals 15 residues. Germline V gene data show CDR1 as SNHLY and CDR2 as FYNNEI. The DNA for the CDR3 is TGTGCCAGCAGTGAAAGGGGGGAAAGGAATGAAAAACTGTTTTTT. Translation: CASSERGERNEKLFF.

In its sample, this clonotype ranks as medium-sized. The V call is TRBV2, the J call TRBJ1-6; possible D gene TRBD1, 5 bases. Deletions cut 11 bases from V and 7 bases from J, with 12 bases between. CDR3 length: 12 amino acids. Per germline, CDR1 SNHLY and CDR2 FYNNEI. CDR3 nucleotides: TGTGCCGTTGGGGGGGAAAATTCACCCCTCCACTTT. Translating gives CAVGGENSPLHF.

This clonotype was counted a single time. The rearrangement links TRBV7-2 to TRBJ1-6; tentatively, D is TRBD1 (6 bases). Germline assignment: CDR1 SGHTA and CDR2 FQGNSA. Trimming removed 5 bases from V and 7 bases from J, with 9 bases in between. CDR3 length: 13 amino acids. The CDR3 nucleotides are TGTGCCAGCAGCCTGACAGGCAATTCACCCCTCCACTTT. This sequence encodes CASSLTGNSPLHF.

Points on this clonotype: A junction boundary mismatches the germline segment, possibly from a read error. This chain links TRBV7-2 with TRBJ1-2; 8 nucleotides match TRBD1. This CDR3 is built from 14 residues. Germline CDR1 and CDR2: SGHTA and FQGNSA. The CDR3 DNA sequence: TGTGCCAACAGCTTCCCCGGGACAGGATATGGCTACACCTTC. It encodes CANSFPGTGYGYTF.

The chain uses TRBV28 and TRBJ1-6; a weak D match, TRBD1 (5 bases). Germline V CDR1 and CDR2: MDHEN, SYDVKM. The CDR3 runs to 15 residues. V was pared by 9 bases and J by 7 bases, with 19 bases between. The CDR3, as DNA: TGTGCCAGTCCGGGGGGTTCAAGACCGAATTCACCCCTCCACTTT. This encodes CASPGGSRPNSPLHF.

This chain joins TRBV24-1 and TRBJ2-7, with TRBD2 identical over 15 bases. J was trimmed by 0 bases and V by 5 bases; bases with no gene match: 7. Germline values: CDR1 KGHDR, CDR2 SFDVKD. The CDR3 covers 18 residues. CDR3 amino acids: CATSARGTSGRSSYEQYF. The CDR3 DNA reads as TGTGCCACCAGTGCCCGCGGGACTAGCGGGAGGAGCTCCTACGAGCAGTACTTC.

The chain has TRBV24-1 and TRBJ2-1; a possible D gene is TRBD2 (6 bases). Germline CDR1 KGHDR, CDR2 SFDVKD. The CDR3 covers 15 residues. Trimming took off 2 bases at V and 8 bases at J, with 15 bases between the two ends. The CDR3 nucleotides are TGTGCCACCAGTGATTCGCTAGCGACGGAGGATGAGCAGTTCTTC. Protein product: CATSDSLATEDEQFF.

Many counts were recorded for this clonotype. The V gene is TRBV12-3 or TRBV12-4, the J gene TRBJ1-1; 7 bases agree with TRBD1. This CDR3 is built from 14 residues. The ends lost 7 bases at V and 0 bases at J; junction bases unmatched: 5. The CDR3 DNA reads as TGTGCCAGCACCGCCGGGACAGTGAACACTGAAGCTTTCTTT. It specifies CASTAGTVNTEAFF.

The chain combines TRBV10-2 with TRBJ1-1, with 8 positions matching TRBD1. The CDR3 totals 15 residues. V dropped 8 bases and J dropped 3; count of bases not matched to a gene: 11. Germline CDR1 reads WSHSY; CDR2 reads SAAADI. CDR3 in amino acids: CASEGGDRGYTEAFF. The CDR3 DNA reads TGCGCCAGCGAAGGCGGAGACAGGGGTTACACTGAAGCTTTCTTT.

The CDR3 DNA follows: TGCAGTGCTAGGCAGGGGGACACTGAAGCTTTCTTT. It codes for CSARQGDTEAFF. The chain combines TRBV20-1 with TRBJ1-1; the match to TRBD1 covers 7 bases. The germline gives CDR1 DFQATT, CDR2 SNEGSKA (reference sequence). The J segment lost 3 bases and the V segment lost 3 bases, leaving 1 base of the junction unmatched. The CDR3 totals 12 residues.

This sequence joins TRBV10-3 and TRBJ2-7; 7 bases fit TRBD1. The CDR3 has 17 residues. Germline CDR1 ENHRY, CDR2 SYGVKD. Germline trimming cut 3 bases from V and 3 bases from J; bases unmatched to any gene: 14. The DNA for the CDR3 is TGTGCCATCAGTGATACCAGACAGGGTATAGCTATCTACGAGCAGTACTTC. It specifies CAISDTRQGIAIYEQYF.

At least ten counts were recorded for this clonotype. The chain couples TRBV2 to TRBJ1-2; D perhaps matches TRBD1 (6 bases). CDR1 SNHLY and CDR2 FYNNEI come from the germline V gene. The CDR3 is 12 residues long. Trimming took off 9 bases at V and 4 bases at J, with 12 bases between the two ends. Here the CDR3 reads CARETGTYGYTF. Written as DNA, the CDR3 is TGTGCCAGAGAGACAGGAACCTATGGCTACACCTTC.

As concerns this clonotype: One junction end disagrees with the germline gene, perhaps due to a read error. The CDR3 protein is CASSDGLAQETQYF. The CDR3 DNA sequence: TGCGCCAGCAGCGACGGACTAGCGCAAGAGACCCAGTACTTC. The chain is built from TRBV7-9 and TRBJ2-5, with TRBD2 identical over 9 bases. Germline V gene data show CDR1 as SEHNR and CDR2 as FQNEAQ (reference sequence). This CDR3 region has 14 residues.